One sample yielded the 7 T cell receptor beta chains listed below, sequenced in a study of CD8 T cells in Susac syndrome. It was with random hexamers that 0.5 to 1 ug RNA was reverse transcribed. One entry per CDR3 protein, called by TCRdb with MiXCR from the immunoSEQ multiplex PCR reads. This sample has approximately 160,000 distinct CDR3 sequences, with over 85% found just once. The sample taken for sequencing was CD4+ T cells from PBMCs. These receptors were taken from a human donor in good health.

This clonotype was recorded a few times. The J gene is TRBJ2-7, the V gene TRBV29-1, with a tentative D call TRBD2 (5 bases). The CDR3 runs to 13 residues. Germline loops: CDR1 SQVTM, CDR2 ANQGSEA. V dropped 8 bases and J dropped 2 bases, with 16 bases sitting between them. DNA of the CDR3: TGCAGCCCGAGCGGATACCCTCCCTACGAGCAGTACTTC. Its protein is CSPSGYPPYEQYF.

V usage is TRBV3-1 and J usage is TRBJ1-2; possibly TRBD1 for D (5 bases). Trimming left V 8 bases short and J 6 bases short, with 10 bases between. CDR1 and CDR2 from the germline V gene are LGHDT and YNNKEL (reference sequence). This CDR3 region has 11 residues. The CDR3: CASQGLDGYTF. In nucleotides, the CDR3 is TGTGCCAGCCAGGGCTTGGATGGCTACACCTTC. The full variable domain, its missing parts supplied by reference TRBV3-1 and TRBJ1-2, is DTAVSQTPKYLVTQMGNDKSIKCEQNLGHDTMYWYKQDSKKFLKIMFSYNNKELIINETVPNRFSPKSPDKAHLNLHINSLELGDSAVYFCASQGLDGYTFGSGTRLTVV.

This chain connects TRBV12-3 or TRBV12-4 to TRBJ1-1; no firm D call. CDR3 size: 14 residues. Between the trimmed V and J ends, which lost 2 bases and 2 bases, there was a span of 9 bases. DNA for the CDR3: TGTGCCAGCAGTTTAAAGGGAAGTAACACTGAAGCTTTCTTT. Translating gives CASSLKGSNTEAFF.

This clonotype was counted once. The chain links TRBV2 to TRBJ2-7, with 14 bases matching TRBD2. The germline V gene has CDR1 SNHLY and CDR2 FYNNEI. J was trimmed by 5 bases and V by 7 bases; bases with no gene match: 4. The CDR3 is 14 amino acids. CDR3 sequence reads: CASTGLAGGHEQYF. CDR3 coding DNA: TGTGCCAGCACCGGACTAGCGGGGGGCCACGAGCAGTACTTC.

This clonotype is a singleton in its sample. This chain's CDR3 is CASTWSSNNEQFF. Written as DNA, the CDR3 is TGTGCCAGCACCTGGTCTTCCAACAATGAGCAGTTCTTC. V is TRBV6-1 and J is TRBJ2-1; D unresolved. The germline V and J ends were trimmed by 7 bases and 5 bases, with 12 bases remaining between them. This CDR3 has 13 amino acids. Germline V gives CDR1 MNHNS, CDR2 SASEGT.

J is TRBJ2-2 and V is TRBV7-3; D uncertain. The germline gives CDR1 SGHTA, CDR2 FQGTGA. The V and J ends lost 5 bases and 1 base respectively, with 8 bases between them. The CDR3 spans 14 residues. This chain's CDR3 is CASSPFENTGELFF. The CDR3 region has the DNA TGTGCCAGCAGCCCCTTCGAGAACACCGGGGAGCTGTTTTTT.

The rearrangement uses TRBV3-1 and TRBJ2-3; TRBD1 is a possible D gene (6 bases). Germline V gives CDR1 LGHDT, CDR2 YNNKEL (reference sequence). Trimming took off 2 bases at V and 3 bases at J, with 9 bases between the two ends. The CDR3 is 14 residues long. The DNA for the CDR3 is TGTGCCAGCAGCCAAACAACAGGGACAGATACGCAGTATTTT. Translated: CASSQTTGTDTQYF.